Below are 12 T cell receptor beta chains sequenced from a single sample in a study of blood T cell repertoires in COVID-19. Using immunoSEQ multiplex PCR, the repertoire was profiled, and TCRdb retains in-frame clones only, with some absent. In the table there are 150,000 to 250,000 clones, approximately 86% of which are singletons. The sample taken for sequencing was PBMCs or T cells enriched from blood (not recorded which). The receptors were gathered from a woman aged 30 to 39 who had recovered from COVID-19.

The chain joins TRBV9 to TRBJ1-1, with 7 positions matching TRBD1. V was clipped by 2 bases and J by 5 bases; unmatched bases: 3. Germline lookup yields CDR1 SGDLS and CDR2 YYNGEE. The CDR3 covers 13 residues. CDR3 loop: CASSVQGVTEAFF. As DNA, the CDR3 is TGTGCCAGCAGCGTCCAGGGGGTTACTGAAGCTTTCTTT.

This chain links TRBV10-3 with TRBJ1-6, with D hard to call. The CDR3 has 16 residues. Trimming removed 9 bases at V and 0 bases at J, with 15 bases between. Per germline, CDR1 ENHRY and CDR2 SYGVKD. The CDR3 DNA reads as TGTGCCATATCCTCGGGCGGGAGCTCCTATAATTCACCCCTCCACTTT. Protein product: CAISSGGSSYNSPLHF.

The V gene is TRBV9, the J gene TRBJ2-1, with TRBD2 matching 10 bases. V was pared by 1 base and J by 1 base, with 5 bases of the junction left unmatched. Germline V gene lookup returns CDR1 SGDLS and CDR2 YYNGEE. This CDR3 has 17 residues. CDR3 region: CASSVSSGSWSYNEQFF. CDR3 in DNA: TGTGCCAGCAGCGTATCTAGCGGGAGTTGGTCCTACAATGAGCAGTTCTTC.

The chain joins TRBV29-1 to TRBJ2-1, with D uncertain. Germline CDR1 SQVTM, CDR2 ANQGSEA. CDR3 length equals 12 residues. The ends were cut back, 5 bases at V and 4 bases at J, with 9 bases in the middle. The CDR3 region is CSVSLYYNEQFF. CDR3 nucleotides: TGCAGCGTTTCACTATATTACAATGAGCAGTTCTTC.

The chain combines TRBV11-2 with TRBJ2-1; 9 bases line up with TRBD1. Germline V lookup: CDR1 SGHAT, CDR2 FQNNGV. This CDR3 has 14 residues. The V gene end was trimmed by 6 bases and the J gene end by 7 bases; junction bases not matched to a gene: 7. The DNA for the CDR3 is TGTGCCAGCAGGTGGGACAGGGACGGTAATGAGCAGTTCTTC. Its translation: CASRWDRDGNEQFF.

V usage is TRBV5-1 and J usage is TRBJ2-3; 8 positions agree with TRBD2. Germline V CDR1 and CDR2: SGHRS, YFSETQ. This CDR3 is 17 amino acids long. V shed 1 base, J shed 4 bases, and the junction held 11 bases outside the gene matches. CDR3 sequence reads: CASSLLILAGQADTQYF. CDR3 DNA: TGCGCCAGCAGCTTGCTCATCCTAGCGGGTCAGGCAGATACGCAGTATTTT.

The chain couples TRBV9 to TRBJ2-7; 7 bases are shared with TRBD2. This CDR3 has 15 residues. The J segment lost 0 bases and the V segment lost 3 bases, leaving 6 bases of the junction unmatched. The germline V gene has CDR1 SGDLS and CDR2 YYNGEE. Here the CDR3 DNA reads TGTGCCAGCAGCGCTACAGCGGGAAGCTCCTACGAGCAGTACTTC. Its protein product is CASSATAGSSYEQYF. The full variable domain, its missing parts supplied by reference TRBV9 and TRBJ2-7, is DSGVTQTPKHLITATGQRVTLRCSPRSGDLSVYWYQQSLDQGLQFLIQYYNGEERAKGNILERFSAQQFPDLHSELNLSSLELGDSALYFCASSATAGSSYEQYFGPGTRLTVT.

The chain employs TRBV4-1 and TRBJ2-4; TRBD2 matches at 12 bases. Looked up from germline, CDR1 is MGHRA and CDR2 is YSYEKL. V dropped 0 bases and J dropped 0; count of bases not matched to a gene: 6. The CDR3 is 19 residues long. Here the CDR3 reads CASSQEWASGGVAKNIQYF. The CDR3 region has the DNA TGCGCCAGCAGCCAAGAGTGGGCTAGCGGGGGGGTAGCCAAAAACATTCAGTACTTC.

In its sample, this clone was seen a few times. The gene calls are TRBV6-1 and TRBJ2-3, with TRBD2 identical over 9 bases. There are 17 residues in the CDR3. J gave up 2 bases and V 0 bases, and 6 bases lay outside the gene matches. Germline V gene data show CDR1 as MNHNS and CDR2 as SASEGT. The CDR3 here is CASSEAAGGPHTDTQYF. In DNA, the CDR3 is TGTGCCAGCAGTGAAGCGGCGGGAGGGCCCCACACAGATACGCAGTATTTT.

The CDR3 is CASSYALSNQPQHF. The CDR3 nucleotides are TGTGCCAGCAGTTACGCGCTAAGCAATCAGCCCCAGCATTTT. V gene TRBV6-6 combines with J gene TRBJ1-5; D remains ambiguous. The CDR3 contains 14 residues. Between the trimmed V and J ends, which lost 2 bases and 1 base, there was a span of 6 bases. CDR1 and CDR2 from the germline V gene are MNHNY and SVGAGI (reference sequence).

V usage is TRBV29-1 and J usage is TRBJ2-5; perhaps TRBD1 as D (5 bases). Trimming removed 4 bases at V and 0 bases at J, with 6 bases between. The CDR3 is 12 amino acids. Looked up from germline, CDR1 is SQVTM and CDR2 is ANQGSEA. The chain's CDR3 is CSVVRDQETQYF. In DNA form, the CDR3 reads TGCAGCGTTGTCAGGGACCAAGAGACCCAGTACTTC.

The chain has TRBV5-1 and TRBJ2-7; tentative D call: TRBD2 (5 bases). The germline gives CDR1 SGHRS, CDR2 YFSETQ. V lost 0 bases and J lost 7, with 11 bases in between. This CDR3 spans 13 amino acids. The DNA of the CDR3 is TGCGCCAGCAGCTTGGTTAACGAGGGAGAGCAGTACTTC. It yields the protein CASSLVNEGEQYF.